At least ten counts were recorded for the clone carrying this TCR beta chain. The antigen is undetermined. Between the trimmed V and J ends, which lost 3 bases and 4 bases, there was a span of 13 bases. The CDR3 sequence is 14 residues long. Germline values: CDR1 SGHTA, CDR2 FQGNSA. This sample was taken from a study of neurological immune-mediated disorders. Study outcomes and limitations: There were no CDR3 amino acid sequences shared by expanded clones across subjects, a result suggesting private repertoires in all groups. TCR clonal expansion peaked in HTLV-1-associated myelopathy patients and was lowest in multiple sclerosis patients.

The unsorted libraries were generated from a total of 2 million PBMCs, which had been stored in RNAlater at -80 C. As for the cDNA, it was generated by 5'RACE with 10-nucleotide random UMIs. TCRdb itself ran the 5' RACE reads through MiXCR, one entry per CDR3 protein. The sample consists of tens of thousands of distinct CDR3 sequences, under 10% of them appearing once. Sequenced input: PBMCs. The chain links TRBV7-2 to TRBJ2-7, with D perhaps matching TRBD2 (5 bases). This receptor was taken from a man in his fifties in good health. This CDR3 is CASSLFGEKYEQYF. The DNA for the CDR3 is TGTGCCAGCAGCTTGTTCGGGGAGAAGTACGAGCAGTACTTC.